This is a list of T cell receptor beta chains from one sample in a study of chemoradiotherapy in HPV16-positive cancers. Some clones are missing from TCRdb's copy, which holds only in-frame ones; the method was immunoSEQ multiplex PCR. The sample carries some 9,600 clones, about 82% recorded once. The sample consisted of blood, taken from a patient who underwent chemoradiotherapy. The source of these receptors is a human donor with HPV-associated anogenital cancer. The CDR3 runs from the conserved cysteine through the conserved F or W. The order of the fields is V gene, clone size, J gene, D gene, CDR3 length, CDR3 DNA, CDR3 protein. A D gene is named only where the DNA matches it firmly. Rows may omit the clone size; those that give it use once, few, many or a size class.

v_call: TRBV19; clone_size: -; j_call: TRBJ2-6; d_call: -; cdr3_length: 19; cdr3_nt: TGTGCCAGTAGTATGGGGCAGCGGCTTACCCTCTCTGGGGCCAACGTCCTGACTTTC; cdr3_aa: CASSMGQRLTLSGANVLTF
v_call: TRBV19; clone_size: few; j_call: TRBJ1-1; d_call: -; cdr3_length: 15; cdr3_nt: TGTGCCAGTACCCCAAAAAGGGGCGTCGGCACTGAAGCTTTCTTT; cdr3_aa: CASTPKRGVGTEAFF
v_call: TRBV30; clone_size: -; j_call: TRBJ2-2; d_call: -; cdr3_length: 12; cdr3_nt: TGTGCCTGGAGTGTTCCCCGGGGGGAGCTGTTTTTT; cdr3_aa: CAWSVPRGELFF
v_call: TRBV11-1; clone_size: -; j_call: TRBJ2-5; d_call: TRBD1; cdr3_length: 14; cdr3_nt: TGTGCCAGCAGCCACCCCGGGACAGTTCCTTCACAGTACTTC; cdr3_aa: CASSHPGTVPSQYF
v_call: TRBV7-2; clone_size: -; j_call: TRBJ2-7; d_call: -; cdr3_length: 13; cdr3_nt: TGTGCCAGCACCACGTTGAGGCCCCACCGGCAGTACTTC; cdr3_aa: CASTTLRPHRQYF
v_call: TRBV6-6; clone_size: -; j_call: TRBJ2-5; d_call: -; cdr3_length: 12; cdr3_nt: TGTGCCAGCAGCCCCCAGGGGGAGACCCAGTACTTC; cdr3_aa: CASSPQGETQYF
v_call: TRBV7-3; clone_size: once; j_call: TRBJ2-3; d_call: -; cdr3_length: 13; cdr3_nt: TGTGCCAGCAGCCCCACTTGGAGGGATACGCAGTATTTT; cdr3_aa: CASSPTWRDTQYF
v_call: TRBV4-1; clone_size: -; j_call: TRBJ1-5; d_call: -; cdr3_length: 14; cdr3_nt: TGCGCCAGCAGCCTAGGACAAGTCAATCAGCCCCAGCATTTT; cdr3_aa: CASSLGQVNQPQHF
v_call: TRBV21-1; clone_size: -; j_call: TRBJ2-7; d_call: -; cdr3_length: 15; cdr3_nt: TGTGCCAGCAGCAAAAGTCAGGGAAGAGTATACGAGCAGTACTTC; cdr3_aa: CASSKSQGRVYEQYF
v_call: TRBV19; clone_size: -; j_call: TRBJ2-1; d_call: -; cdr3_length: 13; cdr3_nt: TGTGCCAGTAGTATGGCTAGATACAATGAGCAGTTCTTC; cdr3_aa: CASSMARYNEQFF
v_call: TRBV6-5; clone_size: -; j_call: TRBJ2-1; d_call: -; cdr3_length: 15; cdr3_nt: TGTGCCAGCAGTTACCTAGGGGGGCCCTACAATGAGCAGTTCTTC; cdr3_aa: CASSYLGGPYNEQFF
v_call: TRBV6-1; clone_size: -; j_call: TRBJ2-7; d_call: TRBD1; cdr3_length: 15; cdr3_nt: TGTGCCAGCAGTGAAGGGGGACAGGGAGGACGCGAGCAGTACTTC; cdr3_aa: CASSEGGQGGREQYF
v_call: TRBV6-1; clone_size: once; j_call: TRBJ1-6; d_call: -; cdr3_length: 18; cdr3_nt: TGTGCCAGCAGTGACAAATACAGGGTAGCGACCGCTAATTCACCCCTCCACTTT; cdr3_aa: CASSDKYRVATANSPLHF
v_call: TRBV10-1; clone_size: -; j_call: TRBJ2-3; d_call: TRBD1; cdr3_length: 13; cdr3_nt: TGCGCCAGCTCGACAGGGGTCACAGATACGCAGTATTTT; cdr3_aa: CASSTGVTDTQYF
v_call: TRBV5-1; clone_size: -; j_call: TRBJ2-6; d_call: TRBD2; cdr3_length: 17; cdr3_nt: TGCGCCAGCAAGGGGATAGCGGGGGGCTCTGGGGCCAACGTCCTGACTTTC; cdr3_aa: CASKGIAGGSGANVLTF
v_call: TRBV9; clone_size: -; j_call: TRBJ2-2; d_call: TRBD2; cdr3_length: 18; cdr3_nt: TGTGCCAGCAGCGTAGGACTAGCGGGGGGGCCGCACACCGGGGAGCTGTTTTTT; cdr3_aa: CASSVGLAGGPHTGELFF
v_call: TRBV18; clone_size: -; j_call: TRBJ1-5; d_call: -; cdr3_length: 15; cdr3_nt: TGTGCCAGCTCACCAACGGCCGCGGCCGGCCAGCCCCAGCATTTT; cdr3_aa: CASSPTAAAGQPQHF
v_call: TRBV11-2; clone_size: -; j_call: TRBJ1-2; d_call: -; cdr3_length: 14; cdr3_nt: TGTGCCAGCAGCCATGGGCCAGGAGACTATGGCTACACCTTC; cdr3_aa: CASSHGPGDYGYTF